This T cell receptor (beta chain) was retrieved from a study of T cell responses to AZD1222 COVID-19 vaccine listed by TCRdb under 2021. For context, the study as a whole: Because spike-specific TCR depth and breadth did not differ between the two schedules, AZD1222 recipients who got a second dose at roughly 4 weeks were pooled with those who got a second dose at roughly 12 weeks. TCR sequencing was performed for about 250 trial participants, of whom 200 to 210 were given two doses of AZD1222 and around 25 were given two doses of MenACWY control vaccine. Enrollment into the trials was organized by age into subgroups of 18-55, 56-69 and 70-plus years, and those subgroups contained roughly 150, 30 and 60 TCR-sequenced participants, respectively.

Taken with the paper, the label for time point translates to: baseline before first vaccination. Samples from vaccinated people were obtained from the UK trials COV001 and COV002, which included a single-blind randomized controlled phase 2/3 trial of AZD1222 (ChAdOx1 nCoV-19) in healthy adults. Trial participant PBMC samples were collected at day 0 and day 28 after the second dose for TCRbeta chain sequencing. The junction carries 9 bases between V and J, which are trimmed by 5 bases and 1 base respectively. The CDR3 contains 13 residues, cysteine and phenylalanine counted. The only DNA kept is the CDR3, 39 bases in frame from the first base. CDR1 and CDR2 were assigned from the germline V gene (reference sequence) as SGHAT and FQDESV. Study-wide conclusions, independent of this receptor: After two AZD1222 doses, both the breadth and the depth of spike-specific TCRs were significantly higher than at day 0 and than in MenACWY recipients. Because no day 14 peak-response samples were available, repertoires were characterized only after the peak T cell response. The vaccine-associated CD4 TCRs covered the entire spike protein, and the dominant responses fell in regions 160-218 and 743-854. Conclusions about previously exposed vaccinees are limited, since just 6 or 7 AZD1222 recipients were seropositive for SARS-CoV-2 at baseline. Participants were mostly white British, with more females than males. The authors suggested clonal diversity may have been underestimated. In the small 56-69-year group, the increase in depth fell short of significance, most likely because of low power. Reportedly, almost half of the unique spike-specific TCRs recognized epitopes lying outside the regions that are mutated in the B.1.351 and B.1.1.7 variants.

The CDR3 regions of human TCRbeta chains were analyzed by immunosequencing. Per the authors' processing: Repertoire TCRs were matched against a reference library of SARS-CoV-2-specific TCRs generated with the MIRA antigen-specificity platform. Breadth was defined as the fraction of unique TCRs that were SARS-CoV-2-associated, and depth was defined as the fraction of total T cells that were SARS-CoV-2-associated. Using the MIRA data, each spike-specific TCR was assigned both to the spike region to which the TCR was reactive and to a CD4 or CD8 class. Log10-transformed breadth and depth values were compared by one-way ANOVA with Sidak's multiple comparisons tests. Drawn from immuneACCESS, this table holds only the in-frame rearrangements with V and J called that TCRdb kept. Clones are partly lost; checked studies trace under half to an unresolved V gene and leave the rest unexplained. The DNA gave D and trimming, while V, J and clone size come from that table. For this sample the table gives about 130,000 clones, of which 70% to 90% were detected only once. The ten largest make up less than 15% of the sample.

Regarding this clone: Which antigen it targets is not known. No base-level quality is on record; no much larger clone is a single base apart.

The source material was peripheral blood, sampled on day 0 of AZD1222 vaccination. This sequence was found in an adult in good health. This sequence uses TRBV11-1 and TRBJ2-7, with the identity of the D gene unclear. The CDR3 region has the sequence CASSPDISYEQYF. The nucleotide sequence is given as TGTGCCAGCAGCCCAGACATATCCTACGAGCAGTACTTC.